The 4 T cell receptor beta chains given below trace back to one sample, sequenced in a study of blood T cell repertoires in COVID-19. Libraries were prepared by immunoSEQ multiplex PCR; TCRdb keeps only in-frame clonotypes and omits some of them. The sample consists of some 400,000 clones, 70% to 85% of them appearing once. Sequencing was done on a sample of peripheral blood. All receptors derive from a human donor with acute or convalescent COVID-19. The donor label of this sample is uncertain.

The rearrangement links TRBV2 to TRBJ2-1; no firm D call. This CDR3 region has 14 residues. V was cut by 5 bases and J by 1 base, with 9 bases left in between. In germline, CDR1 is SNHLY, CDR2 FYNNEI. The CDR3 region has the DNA TGTGCCAGCAGTAAGCTAGTTTCCTACAATGAGCAGTTCTTC. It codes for CASSKLVSYNEQFF.

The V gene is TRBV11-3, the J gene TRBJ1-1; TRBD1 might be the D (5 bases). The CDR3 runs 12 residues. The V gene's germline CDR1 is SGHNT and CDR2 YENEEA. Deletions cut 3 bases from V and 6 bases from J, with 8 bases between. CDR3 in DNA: TGTGCCAGCAGCTTGGGGCGTGCTGAAGCTTTCTTT. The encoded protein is CASSLGRAEAFF. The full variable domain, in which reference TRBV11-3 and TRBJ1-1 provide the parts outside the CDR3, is EAGVVQSPRYKIIEKKQPVAFWCNPISGHNTLYWYLQNLGQGPELLIRYENEEAVDDSQLPKDRFSAERLKGVDSTLKIQPAELGDSAVYLCASSLGRAEAFFGQGTRLTVV.

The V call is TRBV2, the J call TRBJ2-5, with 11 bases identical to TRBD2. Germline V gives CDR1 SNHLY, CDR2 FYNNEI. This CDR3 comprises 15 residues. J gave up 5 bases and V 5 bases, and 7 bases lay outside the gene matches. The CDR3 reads CASSRLAGRGETQYF. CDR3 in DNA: TGTGCCAGCAGTCGACTAGCGGGGCGGGGGGAGACCCAGTACTTC.

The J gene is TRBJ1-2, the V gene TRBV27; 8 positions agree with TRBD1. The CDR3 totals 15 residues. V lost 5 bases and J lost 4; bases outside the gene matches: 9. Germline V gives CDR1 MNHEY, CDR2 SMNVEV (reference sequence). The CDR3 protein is CASSPSRGLGYGYTF. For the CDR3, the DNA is TGTGCCAGCAGTCCCTCCAGGGGGCTCGGCTATGGCTACACCTTC.